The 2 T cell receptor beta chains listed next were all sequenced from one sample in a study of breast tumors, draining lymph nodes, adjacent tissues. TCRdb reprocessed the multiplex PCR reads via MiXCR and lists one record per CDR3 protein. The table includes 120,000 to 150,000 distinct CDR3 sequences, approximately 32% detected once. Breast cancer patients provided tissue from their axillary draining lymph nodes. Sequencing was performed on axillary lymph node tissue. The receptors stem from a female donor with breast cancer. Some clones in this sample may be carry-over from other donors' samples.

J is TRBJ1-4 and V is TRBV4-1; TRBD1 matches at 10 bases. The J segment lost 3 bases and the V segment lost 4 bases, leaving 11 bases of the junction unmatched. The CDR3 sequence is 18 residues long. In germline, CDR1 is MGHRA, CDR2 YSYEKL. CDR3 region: CASSPTGTGDLANEKLFF. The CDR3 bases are TGCGCCAGCAGCCCTACCGGGACAGGGGATTTGGCTAATGAAAAACTGTTTTTT.

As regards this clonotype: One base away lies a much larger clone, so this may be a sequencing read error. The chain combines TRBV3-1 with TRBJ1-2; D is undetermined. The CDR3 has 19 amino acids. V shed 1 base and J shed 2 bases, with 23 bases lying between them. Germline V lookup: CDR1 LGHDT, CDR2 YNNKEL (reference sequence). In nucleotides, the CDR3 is TGTGCCAGCAGCCAAGTCGTGAGGGCAGGCAAAAAGGACAACTATGGCTACACCTTC. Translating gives CASSQVVRAGKKDNYGYTF.